These 32 T cell receptor beta chains were all obtained from the same sample, sequenced in a study of blood T cell dynamics during melanoma immunotherapy. Method: immunoSEQ multiplex PCR; TCRdb's copy keeps in-frame clones and lacks some. This sample has approximately 15,000 clones, with more than 75% found just once. Time point given: pre-treatment baseline. Source: blood, taken from a patient treated with checkpoint blockade. These receptors all stem from a human donor with melanoma.

The chain uses TRBV7-8 and TRBJ1-2, with a tentative D call TRBD1 (5 bases). CDR1 and CDR2 from the germline V gene are SGHVS and FQNEAQ. Trimming shortened V by 5 bases and J by 6 bases, and 22 bases separated the two germline ends. This CDR3 is built from 16 residues. CDR3 bases: TGTGCCAGCAGCCTTACCAGGGTTTGGTCCAAGGATGGCTACACCTTC. Translation: CASSLTRVWSKDGYTF. The full variable domain, in which reference TRBV7-8 and TRBJ1-2 provide the parts outside the CDR3, is GAGVSQSPRYKVAKRGQDVALRCDPISGHVSLFWYQQALGQGPEFLTYFQNEAQLDKSGLPSDRFFAERPEGSVSTLKIQRTQQEDSAVYLCASSLTRVWSKDGYTFGSGTRLTVV.

The chain has TRBV4-1 and TRBJ2-1; D unclear. In germline, CDR1 is MGHRA, CDR2 YSYEKL. V was trimmed by 0 bases and J by 5 bases, leaving 11 bases between them. The length of the CDR3 is 15 residues. The CDR3 spells CASSQDSVFNNEQFF. As DNA, the CDR3 is TGCGCCAGCAGCCAAGATTCGGTTTTCAACAATGAGCAGTTCTTC.

This chain connects TRBV6-6 to TRBJ2-7, with D possibly being TRBD1 (7 bases). The V end was cut by 2 bases, the J end by 6 bases, with 14 bases between. The length of the CDR3 is 14 residues. Germline-derived CDR1 and CDR2 are MNHNY and SVGAGI (reference sequence). The CDR3 region has the DNA TGTGCCAGCAGTTACGGTGTGCAGGGGGGCGAGCAGTACTTC. The encoded protein is CASSYGVQGGEQYF.

V gene TRBV5-4 combines with J gene TRBJ1-3, with unresolved D. The V and J ends lost 3 bases and 0 bases respectively, with 7 bases between them. Germline V CDR1 and CDR2: SGHNT, YYREEE (reference sequence). This CDR3 contains 14 residues. This chain's CDR3 is CASSSDSSGNTIYF. The CDR3 DNA reads TGTGCCAGCAGCTCGGATAGCTCTGGAAACACCATATATTTT.

The V gene is TRBV6-6, the J gene TRBJ2-5; TRBD1 matches 10 bases. Per germline, CDR1 MNHNY and CDR2 SVGAGI (reference sequence). The CDR3 spans 15 residues. The V segment lost 5 bases and the J segment 4 bases; nucleotides outside the gene matches: 7. The CDR3 sequence is CASSAIDRGRETQYF. The DNA of the CDR3 is TGTGCCAGCAGTGCCATCGACAGGGGGCGAGAGACCCAGTACTTC.

This CDR3 is CASGTGRTDTQYF. The CDR3 DNA sequence: TGCGCCAGCGGAACAGGGAGAACAGATACGCAGTATTTT. The gene calls are TRBV5-1 and TRBJ2-3, with D possibly being TRBD1 (6 bases). Trimming took off 7 bases at V and 3 bases at J, with 12 bases between the two ends. Per the germline V gene, CDR1 is SGHRS and CDR2 is YFSETQ. The CDR3 sequence is 13 residues long.

The chain combines TRBV10-1 with TRBJ2-7, with D uncertain. This CDR3 contains 13 residues. Trimming took off 6 bases at V and 3 bases at J, with 12 bases between the two ends. Germline values: CDR1 WNHNN, CDR2 SYGVQD (reference sequence). CDR3 loop: CASSPAVSYEQYF. The CDR3 nucleotides read TGCGCCAGCAGCCCCGCGGTGAGCTACGAGCAGTACTTC.

The chain has TRBV28 and TRBJ2-5; D possibly corresponds to TRBD2 (5 bases). V was trimmed by 5 bases and J by 1 base, leaving 20 bases between them. Germline CDR1 MDHEN, CDR2 SYDVKM. CDR3 length: 17 residues. This CDR3 reads CASSPLGEIELQETQYF. DNA of the CDR3: TGTGCCAGCAGTCCGCTCGGGGAGATAGAGCTCCAAGAGACCCAGTACTTC.

The rearrangement uses TRBV6-4 and TRBJ1-2, with TRBD1 matching over 7 bases. CDR3 length: 13 residues. Unmatched junction bases numbered 5, after V lost 6 bases and J lost 4 bases. The V gene's germline CDR1 is MRHNA and CDR2 SNTAGT. CDR3 region: CASRGQASYGYTF. CDR3 coding DNA: TGTGCCAGCAGAGGACAGGCGAGCTATGGCTACACCTTC.

The genes are TRBV10-3 and TRBJ2-5, with D possibly matching TRBD1 (6 bases). Trimming stripped 2 bases from V and 6 bases from J, with 16 bases between. The length of the CDR3 is 15 residues. Germline CDR1 is ENHRY and CDR2 is SYGVKD. The CDR3 loop is CAISEAGQSLKTQYF. Here the CDR3 DNA reads TGTGCCATCAGTGAGGCAGGACAGTCTCTGAAGACCCAGTACTTC.

There are a few counts of this clone. The J gene is TRBJ2-7, the V gene TRBV11-2; D is ambiguous. CDR3 length equals 13 residues. Germline V gene lookup returns CDR1 SGHAT and CDR2 FQNNGV. V lost 0 bases, J lost 4 bases, and 7 bases lay in between. CDR3 sequence (DNA): TGTGCCAGCAGCTTAGAAGTGAATTACGAGCAGTACTTC. It specifies CASSLEVNYEQYF.

V and J are TRBV11-1 and TRBJ2-5; D is perhaps TRBD1 (5 bases). The V gene's germline CDR1 is SGHAT and CDR2 FQDESV (reference sequence). V shed 1 base and J shed 5 bases, with 14 bases lying between them. The CDR3 covers 15 residues. CDR3 sequence: CASSLVPGLRETQYF. DNA for the CDR3: TGTGCCAGCAGCTTAGTGCCAGGGTTGCGGGAGACCCAGTACTTC.

The rearrangement joins TRBV6-4 to TRBJ2-3; 11 positions agree with TRBD2. Looked up from germline, CDR1 is MRHNA and CDR2 is SNTAGT. The CDR3 is 15 amino acids. V shed 6 bases and J 0 bases; nucleotides not matched to a gene: 2. CDR3: CASSRLAGSTDTQYF. The CDR3 DNA reads TGTGCCAGCAGCAGACTAGCGGGAAGCACAGATACGCAGTATTTT.

This chain links TRBV30 with TRBJ2-3, with a possible D match to TRBD1 (6 bases). The V gene's germline CDR1 is GTSNPN and CDR2 SVGIG (reference sequence). The CDR3 is made up of 14 amino acids. The V and J ends lost 3 bases and 5 bases respectively, with 15 bases between them. The CDR3 loop reads CAWRHAGALDTQYF. The CDR3 nucleotides read TGTGCCTGGAGACATGCAGGGGCATTAGATACGCAGTATTTT.

V usage is TRBV5-1 and J usage is TRBJ2-5; D perhaps matches TRBD2 (7 bases). V shed 5 bases and J shed 4 bases, with 12 bases lying between them. CDR1 SGHRS and CDR2 YFSETQ come from the germline V gene. There are 13 residues in the CDR3. CDR3 amino acids: CASRGGPGETQYF. The DNA for the CDR3 is TGCGCCAGCAGGGGGGGGCCGGGAGAGACCCAGTACTTC.

The DNA for the CDR3 is TGCGCCAGCAGCTCTGGAGACGGCAGAGACAATGAGCAGTTCTTC. The encoded protein is CASSSGDGRDNEQFF. The genes are TRBV5-1 and TRBJ2-1; D ambiguous. Trimming stripped 3 bases from V and 5 bases from J, with 15 bases between. Germline V gives CDR1 SGHRS, CDR2 YFSETQ. The CDR3 has 15 amino acids.

V usage is TRBV5-1 and J usage is TRBJ2-5, with 10 bases that match TRBD1. V gave up 4 bases and J gave up 5 bases; unmatched junction bases: 8. The CDR3 spans 15 residues. From germline, CDR1 is SGHRS and CDR2 YFSETQ. CDR3 nucleotide sequence: TGCGCCAGCAGCCCGGGGACAGGGGATGGGGAGACCCAGTACTTC. It translates to CASSPGTGDGETQYF.

The gene calls are TRBV9 and TRBJ1-4; TRBD1 aligns across 9 bases. Germline lookup yields CDR1 SGDLS and CDR2 YYNGEE. CDR3 length equals 17 residues. The J segment lost 3 bases and the V segment lost 4 bases, leaving 10 bases of the junction unmatched. This CDR3 is CASSTTGGAASNEKLFF. The CDR3 bases are TGTGCCAGCAGCACCACAGGGGGCGCGGCGTCTAATGAAAAACTGTTTTTT.

The J gene is TRBJ2-3, the V gene TRBV5-1, with D unclear. V was trimmed by 4 bases and J by 3 bases, leaving 15 bases between them. In germline, CDR1 is SGHRS, CDR2 YFSETQ. The CDR3 runs to 15 residues. CDR3 bases: TGCGCCAGCAGCCCGACCACCCAAGGAACAGATACGCAGTATTTT. It codes for CASSPTTQGTDTQYF.

The rearrangement links TRBV9 to TRBJ2-1; 9 bases align to TRBD2. Trimming at V came to 2 bases and at J to 10 bases, leaving 10 bases not matched to a gene. Germline V gives CDR1 SGDLS, CDR2 YYNGEE. The CDR3 extends over 15 amino acids. For the CDR3, the DNA is TGTGCCAGCAGCGTGTGGCGGGGGGGCCAAAGCGAGCAGTTCTTC. This gives the protein CASSVWRGGQSEQFF.

V usage is TRBV9 and J usage is TRBJ2-1; 10 positions match TRBD2. The CDR3 loop spans 15 amino acids. V trimming: 4 bases; J trimming: 6 bases; junction bases outside the gene matches: 7. Germline V gene lookup returns CDR1 SGDLS and CDR2 YYNGEE. The chain's CDR3 is CASSMSGGAGNEQFF. The CDR3 nucleotides read TGTGCCAGCAGCATGAGCGGGGGGGCAGGCAATGAGCAGTTCTTC.

The chain employs TRBV20-1 and TRBJ2-7; no firm D call. Germline V gene sequence: CDR1 DFQATT, CDR2 SNEGSKA (reference sequence). Trimming removed 0 bases from V and 2 bases from J, with 2 bases in between. CDR3 size: 11 residues. In DNA, the CDR3 is TGCAGTGCTAGAGACCCCTACGAGCAGTACTTC. It is translated as CSARDPYEQYF.

The genes are TRBV4-1 and TRBJ2-2; 9 positions match TRBD2. CDR1 is MGHRA and CDR2 is YSYEKL in the germline V gene. The CDR3 is made up of 16 amino acids. J lost 3 bases, V lost 1 base, and 3 bases had no gene match. The CDR3: CASSQVRGGDTGELFF. In nucleotides, the CDR3 is TGCGCCAGCAGCCAAGTGCGGGGGGGCGACACCGGGGAGCTGTTTTTT.

The chain couples TRBV28 to TRBJ1-5; 12 bases fit TRBD1. Germline V gene sequence: CDR1 MDHEN, CDR2 SYDVKM. CDR3 length: 16 residues. The V gene end was trimmed by 7 bases and the J gene end by 7 bases; junction bases not matched to a gene: 11. This CDR3 is CASIEGGTGGRQPQHF. DNA of the CDR3: TGTGCCAGCATCGAAGGGGGGACAGGGGGCAGACAGCCCCAGCATTTT.

The sample holds a few counts of this clone. The chain combines TRBV28 with TRBJ1-5; 10 bases are a match to TRBD1. CDR3 length: 15 amino acids. Germline V CDR1 and CDR2: MDHEN, SYDVKM. Trimming at V came to 5 bases and at J to 4 bases, leaving 5 bases not matched to a gene. For the CDR3, the DNA is TGTGCCAGCAGTCCGGGACAGGGGTGGAATCAGCCCCAGCATTTT. Translated, it gives CASSPGQGWNQPQHF. Full variable domain (missing parts from reference TRBV28 and TRBJ1-5): DVKVTQSSRYLVKRTGEKVFLECVQDMDHENMFWYRQDPGLGLRLIYFSYDVKMKEKGDIPEGYSVSREKKERFSLILESASTNQTSMYLCASSPGQGWNQPQHFGDGTRLSIL.

This sequence joins TRBV2 and TRBJ1-4; 11 bases agree with TRBD1. With 4 bases clipped from V and 8 bases from J, the junction kept 6 bases outside the gene matches. Germline values: CDR1 SNHLY, CDR2 FYNNEI. The CDR3 has 15 amino acids. CDR3 region: CASSVAGQGGEKLFF. In nucleotides, the CDR3 is TGTGCCAGCAGTGTTGCGGGACAGGGGGGAGAAAAACTGTTTTTT. The variable domain in full, with the rest retrieved from reference TRBV2 and TRBJ1-4, is EPEVTQTPSHQVTQMGQEVILRCVPISNHLYFYWYRQILGQKVEFLVSFYNNEISEKSEIFDDQFSVERPDGSNFTLKIRSTKLEDSAMYFCASSVAGQGGEKLFFGSGTQLSVL.

This clone has only one observation. The rearrangement uses TRBV5-6 and TRBJ2-3; D might be TRBD1 (5 bases). With 4 bases removed from V and 2 bases from J, the gap between germline ends came to 11 bases. Germline V gene lookup returns CDR1 SGHDT and CDR2 YYEEEE. The CDR3 totals 14 residues. CDR3 nucleotides: TGTGCCAGCAGCCCCTGGGGCCCCACAGATACGCAGTATTTT. Amino acids: CASSPWGPTDTQYF.

The chain couples TRBV5-1 to TRBJ2-2; D is perhaps TRBD1 (5 bases). V gave up 1 base and J gave up 1 base, with 8 bases separating them. CDR1 is SGHRS and CDR2 is YFSETQ in the germline V gene. This CDR3 has 15 residues. CDR3 DNA sequence: TGCGCCAGCAGCTTGAGAAGGGGGAACACCGGGGAGCTGTTTTTT. Translating it yields CASSLRRGNTGELFF.

As DNA, the CDR3 is TGTGCCAGCAGTTACGGCACTGAAGCTTTCTTT. Its protein is CASSYGTEAFF. The chain has TRBV6-5 and TRBJ1-1; D is unresolved. V gave up 2 bases and J gave up 4 bases, with 2 bases separating them. CDR3 length: 11 amino acids. Looked up from germline, CDR1 is MNHEY and CDR2 is SVGAGI.

The chain combines TRBV7-5 with TRBJ2-5; TRBD2 was called by the table and not checked on the DNA. TRBV7-5 is a pseudogene. The CDR3 contains 11 residues. CDR3 residues: CARTPGGTQYF. In DNA, the CDR3 is TGTGCCAGAACCCCCGGGGGGACCCAGTACTTC.

This chain links TRBV2 with TRBJ2-1; 9 bases map to TRBD2. The CDR3 loop spans 15 amino acids. CDR1 and CDR2 (germline): SNHLY, FYNNEI. The junction had 8 bases not matched to a gene; V was cut back by 7 bases and J by 4 bases. The CDR3 is CASKEVLAGYNEQFF. The CDR3 nucleotides read TGTGCCAGCAAAGAGGTCCTAGCGGGATACAATGAGCAGTTCTTC.

V is TRBV7-2 and J is TRBJ2-3, with D maybe TRBD2 (6 bases). V lost 5 bases and J lost 4, with 19 bases in between. The CDR3 length is 16 residues. Germline CDR1 is SGHTA and CDR2 is FQGNSA. The CDR3 sequence: CASSPPSAGWADTQYF. CDR3 sequence (DNA): TGTGCCAGCAGCCCCCCCTCGGCGGGGTGGGCAGATACGCAGTATTTT.